The present T cell receptor beta chain was sequenced within a study of T cells in Graves' hyperthyroidism and ophthalmopathy. RNA transcripts served as the template for amplifying TCR beta CDR3 regions. TCR CDR3 underwent first-round RT-PCR with the HTBI primer set. From the multiplex PCR reads, TCRdb called clonotypes with MiXCR, one entry per CDR3 protein. The sample lists under 450,000 distinct CDR3 sequences; roughly 13% were seen once. The study left out patients who had uncontrolled infection, other autoimmune disease, pregnancy or lactation. V shed 1 base and J shed 0 bases, with 7 bases lying between them. There are 14 residues in the CDR3. In germline, CDR1 is SNHLY, CDR2 FYNNEI.

This receptor was obtained from a man aged 30 to 45 with Graves' hyperthyroidism that later progressed to Graves' ophthalmopathy. The V gene is TRBV2, the J gene TRBJ2-7; no firm D call. Sequencing was performed on blood. The CDR3 region is CASSEGRSSYEQYF. The CDR3 DNA reads TGTGCCAGCAGTGAAGGCAGGAGCTCCTACGAGCAGTACTTC.